The sequence of this T cell receptor (beta chain) was determined in a study of vaccination and CD4 T cells after COVID-19. At the Johns Hopkins FTIC core, DNA taken from cultured CD4+ T cells was sequenced by way of the Oncomine TCR Beta short-read assay. Using its own MiXCR run on the PCR reads, TCRdb lists one record per CDR3 protein. The data contain over 11,000 distinct CDR3 sequences, 20% to 25% of them singletons. Notes on the study in general: Vaccine-specific clones in convalescent patients were spike mono-reactive in 304 of 307 cases.

Noted treatment: approximately 10-day PBMC culture with coronavirus spike peptide pools or control peptides (ViraFEST assay). The CDR3 extends over 11 amino acids. CDR1 MDHEN and CDR2 SYDVKM come from the germline V gene. Losses at the gene ends were 5 bases for V and 7 bases for J; bases not matched to a gene: 0. This clonotype turned up a few times. The antigen is not known. This sequence was found in a human donor who had recovered from COVID-19. The material sequenced was CD4+ T cells from blood, cultured in vitro, taken after SARS-CoV-2 vaccination. This chain links TRBV28 with TRBJ1-2; TRBD1 matches 8 bases. This CDR3 is CASSQGAGYTF. CDR3 DNA sequence: TGTGCCAGCAGTCAGGGGGCTGGCTACACCTTC.